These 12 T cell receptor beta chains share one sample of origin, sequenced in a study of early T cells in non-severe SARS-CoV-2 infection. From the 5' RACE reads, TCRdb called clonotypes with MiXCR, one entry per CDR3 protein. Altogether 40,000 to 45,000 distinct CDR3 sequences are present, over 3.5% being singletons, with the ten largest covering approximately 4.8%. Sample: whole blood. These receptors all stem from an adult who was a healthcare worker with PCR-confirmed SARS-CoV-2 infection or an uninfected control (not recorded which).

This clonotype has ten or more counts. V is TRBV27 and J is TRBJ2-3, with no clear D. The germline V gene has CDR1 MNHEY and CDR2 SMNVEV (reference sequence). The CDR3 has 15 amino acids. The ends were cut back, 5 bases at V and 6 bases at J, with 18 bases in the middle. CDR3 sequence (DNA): TGTGCCAGCAGTCCCCTGCTCCTCCTAGGGGATACGCAGTATTTT. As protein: CASSPLLLLGDTQYF.

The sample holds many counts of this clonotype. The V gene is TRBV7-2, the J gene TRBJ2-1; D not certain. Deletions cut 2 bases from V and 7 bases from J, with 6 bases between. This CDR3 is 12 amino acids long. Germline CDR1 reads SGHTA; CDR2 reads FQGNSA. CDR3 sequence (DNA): TGTGCCAGCAGCTTAATGGGGAATGAGCAGTTCTTC. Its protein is CASSLMGNEQFF. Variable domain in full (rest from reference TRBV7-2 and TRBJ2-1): GAGVSQSPSNKVTEKGKDVELRCDPISGHTALYWYRQSLGQGLEFLIYFQGNSAPDKSGLPSDRFSAERTGGSVSTLTIQRTQQEDSAVYLCASSLMGNEQFFGPGTRLTVL.

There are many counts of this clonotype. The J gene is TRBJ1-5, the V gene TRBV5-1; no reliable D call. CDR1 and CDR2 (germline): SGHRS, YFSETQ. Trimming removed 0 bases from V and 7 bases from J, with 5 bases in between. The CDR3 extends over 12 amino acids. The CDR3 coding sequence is TGCGCCAGCAGCTTGGAGGGACAGCCCCAGCATTTT. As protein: CASSLEGQPQHF.

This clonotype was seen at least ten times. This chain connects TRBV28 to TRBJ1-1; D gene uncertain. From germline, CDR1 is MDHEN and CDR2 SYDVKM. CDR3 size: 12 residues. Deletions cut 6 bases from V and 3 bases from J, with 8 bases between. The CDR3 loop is CASREGDTEAFF. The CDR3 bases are TGTGCCAGCAGAGAGGGCGACACTGAAGCTTTCTTT.

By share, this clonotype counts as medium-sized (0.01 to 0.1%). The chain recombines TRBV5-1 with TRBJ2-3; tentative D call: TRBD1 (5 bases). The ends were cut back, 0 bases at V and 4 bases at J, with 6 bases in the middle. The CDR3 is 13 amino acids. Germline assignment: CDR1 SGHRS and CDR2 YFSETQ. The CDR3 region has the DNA TGCGCCAGCAGCTTGGGACAGCCAGATACGCAGTATTTT. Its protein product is CASSLGQPDTQYF.

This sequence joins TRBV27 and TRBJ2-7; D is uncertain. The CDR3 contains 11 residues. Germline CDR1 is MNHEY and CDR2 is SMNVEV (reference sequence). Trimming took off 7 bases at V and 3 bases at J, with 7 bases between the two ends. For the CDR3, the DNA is TGTGCCAGCATGGGCAGCTACGAGCAGTACTTC. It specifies CASMGSYEQYF.

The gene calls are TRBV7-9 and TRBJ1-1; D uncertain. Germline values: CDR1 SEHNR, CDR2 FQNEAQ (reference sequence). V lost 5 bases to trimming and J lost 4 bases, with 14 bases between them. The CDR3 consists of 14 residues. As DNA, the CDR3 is TGTGCCAGCAGCGGTGAAGCGAGAGGCACTGAAGCTTTCTTT. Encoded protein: CASSGEARGTEAFF.

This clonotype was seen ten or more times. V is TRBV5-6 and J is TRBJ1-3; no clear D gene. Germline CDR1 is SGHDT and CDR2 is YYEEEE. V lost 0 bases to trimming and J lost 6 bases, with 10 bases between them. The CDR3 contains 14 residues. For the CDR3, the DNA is TGTGCCAGCAGCTTGGGGTCGTCCATAAACACCATATATTTT. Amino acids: CASSLGSSINTIYF.

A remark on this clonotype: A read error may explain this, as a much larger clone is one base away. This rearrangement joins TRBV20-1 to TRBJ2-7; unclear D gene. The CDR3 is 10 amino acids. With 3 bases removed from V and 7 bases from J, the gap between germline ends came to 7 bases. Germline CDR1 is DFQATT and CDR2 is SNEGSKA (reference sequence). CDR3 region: CSASFEEQYF. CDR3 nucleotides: TGCAGTGCTAGTTTCGAGGAGCAGTACTTC.

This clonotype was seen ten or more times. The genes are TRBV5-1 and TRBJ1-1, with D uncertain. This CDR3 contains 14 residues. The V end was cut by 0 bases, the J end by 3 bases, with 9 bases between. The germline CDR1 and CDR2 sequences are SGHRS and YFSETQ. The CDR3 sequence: CASSLGGSYTEAFF. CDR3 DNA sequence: TGCGCCAGCAGCTTGGGAGGGAGCTACACTGAAGCTTTCTTT.

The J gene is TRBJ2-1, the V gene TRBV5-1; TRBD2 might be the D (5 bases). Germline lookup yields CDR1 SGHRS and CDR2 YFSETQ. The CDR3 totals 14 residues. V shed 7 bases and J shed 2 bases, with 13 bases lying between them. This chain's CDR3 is CASRPEAPYNEQFF. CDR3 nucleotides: TGCGCCAGCCGCCCGGAGGCGCCCTACAATGAGCAGTTCTTC.

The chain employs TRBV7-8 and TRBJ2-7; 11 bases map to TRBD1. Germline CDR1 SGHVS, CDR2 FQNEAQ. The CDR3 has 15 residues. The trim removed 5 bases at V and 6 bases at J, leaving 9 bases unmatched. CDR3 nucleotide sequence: TGTGCCAGCAGCAGAGCGGACAGGGGGCATTTCGAGCAGTACTTC. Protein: CASSRADRGHFEQYF.